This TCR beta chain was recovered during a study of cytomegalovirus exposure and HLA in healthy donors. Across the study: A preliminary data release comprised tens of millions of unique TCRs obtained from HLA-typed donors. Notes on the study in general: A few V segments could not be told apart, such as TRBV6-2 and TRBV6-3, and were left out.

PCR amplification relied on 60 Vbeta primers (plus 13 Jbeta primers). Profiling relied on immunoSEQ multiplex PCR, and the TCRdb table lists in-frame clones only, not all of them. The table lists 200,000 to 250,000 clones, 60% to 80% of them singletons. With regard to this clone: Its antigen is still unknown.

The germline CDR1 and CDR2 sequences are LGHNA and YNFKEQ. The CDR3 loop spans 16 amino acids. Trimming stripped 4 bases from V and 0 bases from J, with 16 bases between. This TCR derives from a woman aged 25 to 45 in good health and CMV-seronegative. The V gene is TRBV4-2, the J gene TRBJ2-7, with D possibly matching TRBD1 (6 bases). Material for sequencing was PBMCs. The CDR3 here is CASSPMTGTSSYEQYF. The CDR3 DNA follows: TGTGCCAGCAGCCCTATGACAGGCACTAGCTCCTACGAGCAGTACTTC.